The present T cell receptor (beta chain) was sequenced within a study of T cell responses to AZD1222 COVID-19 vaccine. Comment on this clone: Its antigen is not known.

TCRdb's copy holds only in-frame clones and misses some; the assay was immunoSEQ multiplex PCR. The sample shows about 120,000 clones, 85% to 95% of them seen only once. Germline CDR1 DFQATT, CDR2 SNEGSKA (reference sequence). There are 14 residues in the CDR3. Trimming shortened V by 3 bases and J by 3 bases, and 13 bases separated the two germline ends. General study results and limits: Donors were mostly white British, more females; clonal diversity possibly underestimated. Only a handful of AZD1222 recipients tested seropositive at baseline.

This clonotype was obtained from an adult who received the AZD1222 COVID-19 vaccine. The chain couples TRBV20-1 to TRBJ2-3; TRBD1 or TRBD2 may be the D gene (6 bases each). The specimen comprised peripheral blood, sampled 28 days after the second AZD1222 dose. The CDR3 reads CSASPGAITDTQYF. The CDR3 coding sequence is TGCAGTGCTAGTCCGGGGGCGATTACAGATACGCAGTATTTT.